Listed here are 26 T cell receptor beta chains from one sample, sequenced in a study of T cell responses to AZD1222 COVID-19 vaccine. Assay: immunoSEQ multiplex PCR; the TCRdb copy retains only in-frame clones and omits some. There are 86,000 or so clones in the sample; roughly 86% occur only once, and approximately 5.6% lies in the top ten. The starting material was peripheral blood, obtained 28 days after the second AZD1222 dose. The receptors stem from an adult who received the AZD1222 COVID-19 vaccine.

The chain couples TRBV7-9 to TRBJ2-3; 10 bases are shared with TRBD1. The length of the CDR3 is 14 residues. CDR1 SEHNR and CDR2 FQNEAQ come from the germline V gene (reference sequence). V shed 6 bases, J shed 3 bases, and the junction held 3 bases outside the gene matches. CDR3 sequence reads: CASSPGQGTDTQYF. CDR3 in DNA: TGTGCCAGCAGTCCGGGACAGGGGACAGATACGCAGTATTTT.

This chain uses TRBV7-9 with TRBJ1-2; D perhaps matches TRBD1 (5 bases). Trimming took off 7 bases at V and 4 bases at J, with 16 bases between the two ends. Germline V CDR1 and CDR2: SEHNR, FQNEAQ (reference sequence). CDR3 length: 14 residues. The chain's CDR3 is CASIPWGVGYGYTF. The CDR3 DNA is TGTGCCAGCATCCCATGGGGGGTTGGCTATGGCTACACCTTC.

V and J are TRBV9 and TRBJ2-3; 8 nucleotides match TRBD1. Trimming removed 3 bases from V and 4 bases from J; junction bases left unmatched: 4. Germline-derived CDR1 and CDR2 are SGDLS and YYNGEE. This CDR3 is built from 14 residues. The CDR3 here is CASSGDRGPDTQYF. The CDR3 DNA sequence: TGTGCCAGCAGCGGCGACAGGGGCCCAGATACGCAGTATTTT.

This clone occurred once. The V and J genes are TRBV9 and TRBJ1-5; D remains unclear. Trimming stripped 0 bases from V and 1 base from J, with 11 bases between. Per germline, CDR1 SGDLS and CDR2 YYNGEE. This CDR3 spans 16 amino acids. The CDR3: CASSVVWERSNQPQHF. CDR3 DNA: TGTGCCAGCAGCGTAGTCTGGGAGCGAAGCAATCAGCCCCAGCATTTT.

V and J are TRBV3-1 (or the pseudogene TRBV3-2) and TRBJ2-1; tentatively, D is TRBD1 or TRBD2 (6 bases each). The CDR3 runs 16 residues. In germline, CDR1 is LGHDT, CDR2 YNNKEL (reference sequence). V was cut by 1 base and J by 4 bases, with 14 bases left in between. The CDR3 DNA is TGTGCCAGCAGCCAAGGAATCGGAGGGGGTTACAATGAGCAGTTCTTC. Encoded protein: CASSQGIGGGYNEQFF.

This chain joins TRBV7-6 and TRBJ1-3; the D gene is possibly TRBD1 (6 bases). Per the germline V gene, CDR1 is SGHVS and CDR2 is FNYEAQ. The V gene lost 4 bases and the J gene lost 4 bases, with 11 bases spanning the gap. CDR3 length: 14 amino acids. CDR3 residues: CASSSMTGGNTIYF. The CDR3 coding sequence is TGTGCCAGCAGCTCCATGACAGGCGGAAACACCATATATTTT.

The rearrangement links TRBV7-9 to TRBJ2-2; TRBD2 is a possible D gene (6 bases). Germline lookup yields CDR1 SEHNR and CDR2 FQNEAQ (reference sequence). V shed 0 bases and J shed 4 bases, with 9 bases lying between them. The CDR3 spans 15 residues. The CDR3 sequence is CASSLAGGGTGELFF. CDR3 DNA sequence: TGTGCCAGCAGCTTAGCGGGAGGAGGCACCGGGGAGCTGTTTTTT.

This clone was counted only a few times. J is TRBJ2-1 and V is TRBV7-8; 7 bases match TRBD1. In germline, CDR1 is SGHVS, CDR2 FQNEAQ. This CDR3 is built from 13 residues. With 3 bases clipped from V and 4 bases from J, the junction kept 0 bases outside the gene matches. CDR3 sequence (DNA): TGTGCCAGCAGCTTGGGACAGTACAATGAGCAGTTCTTC. This sequence encodes CASSLGQYNEQFF.

The rearrangement uses TRBV4-2 and TRBJ2-7; 8 bases align to TRBD1. Germline V gene sequence: CDR1 LGHNA, CDR2 YNFKEQ. The CDR3 spans 16 residues. V gave up 3 bases and J gave up 5 bases; unmatched junction bases: 12. The CDR3 protein is CASSQRPGGQGNEQYF. CDR3 coding DNA: TGTGCCAGCAGCCAGAGACCCGGAGGACAGGGTAACGAGCAGTACTTC.

The gene calls are TRBV6-1 and TRBJ2-7; TRBD2 agrees at 7 bases. Germline values: CDR1 MNHNS, CDR2 SASEGT. The CDR3 contains 16 residues. J lost 5 bases, V lost 4 bases, and 14 bases had no gene match. CDR3 protein: CASSGGEGGLYNEQYF. The CDR3 bases are TGTGCCAGCAGTGGCGGGGAGGGAGGGCTTTACAACGAGCAGTACTTC.

V gene TRBV27 combines with J gene TRBJ2-1; D remains ambiguous. Per germline, CDR1 MNHEY and CDR2 SMNVEV (reference sequence). CDR3 length equals 16 residues. The V end was cut by 3 bases, the J end by 0 bases, with 12 bases between. The CDR3 DNA reads TGTGCCAGCAGTTTTAAGGTGGCGAGCTCCTACAATGAGCAGTTCTTC. This translates into CASSFKVASSYNEQFF.

The chain recombines TRBV7-8 with TRBJ1-2, with TRBD1 matching over 7 bases. V dropped 0 bases and J dropped 8; count of bases not matched to a gene: 9. The CDR3 sequence is 15 residues long. In germline, CDR1 is SGHVS, CDR2 FQNEAQ. CDR3 amino acids: CASSLAKRQGGGYTF. The CDR3 DNA sequence: TGTGCCAGCAGCTTAGCGAAAAGACAGGGTGGCGGCTACACCTTC.

The chain combines TRBV7-6 with TRBJ2-1; TRBD2 matches at 7 bases. Germline V lookup: CDR1 SGHVS, CDR2 FNYEAQ. The CDR3 spans 15 residues. The junction had 10 bases not matched to a gene; V was cut back by 5 bases and J by 6 bases. The CDR3 DNA follows: TGTGCCAGCAGCACCCGGGGGGTCGGGGGCAATGAGCAGTTCTTC. It specifies CASSTRGVGGNEQFF.

The gene calls are TRBV5-1 and TRBJ2-3, with unresolved D. Per the germline V gene, CDR1 is SGHRS and CDR2 is YFSETQ. Trimming took off 4 bases at V and 4 bases at J, with 4 bases between the two ends. The CDR3 runs 11 residues. This chain's CDR3 is CASSPSDTQYF. The CDR3 DNA reads TGCGCCAGCAGCCCCTCAGATACGCAGTATTTT.

The gene calls are TRBV28 and TRBJ2-4; D ambiguous. Germline CDR1 and CDR2: MDHEN and SYDVKM. This CDR3 region has 16 residues. V shed 8 bases and J shed 1 base, with 18 bases lying between them. The CDR3 loop is CASEVRTARAKNIQYF. The DNA for the CDR3 is TGTGCCAGCGAAGTTAGGACGGCGAGGGCCAAAAACATTCAGTACTTC.

The rearrangement uses TRBV29-1 and TRBJ1-1, with 11 positions matching TRBD1. The ends lost 7 bases at V and 2 bases at J; junction bases unmatched: 3. CDR1 is SQVTM, CDR2 ANQGSEA, per germline. CDR3 length: 13 amino acids. CDR3 coding DNA: TGCAGCGCCGGGACAGGGGGAAACACTGAAGCTTTCTTT. As protein: CSAGTGGNTEAFF.

This chain joins TRBV12-5 and TRBJ1-1; no reliable D call. Germline assignment: CDR1 LGHNT and CDR2 FRNRAP. With 1 base removed from V and 3 bases from J, the gap between germline ends came to 6 bases. There are 13 residues in the CDR3. The chain's CDR3 is CASGLAPHTEAFF. CDR3 sequence (DNA): TGTGCTAGTGGTTTGGCTCCGCACACTGAAGCTTTCTTT.

This chain uses TRBV29-1 with TRBJ2-3; D unclear. The V gene lost 4 bases and the J gene lost 5 bases, with 7 bases spanning the gap. Germline V CDR1 and CDR2: SQVTM, ANQGSEA. The CDR3 length is 11 residues. CDR3 protein: CSVVRLDTQYF. CDR3 bases: TGCAGCGTTGTCCGACTAGATACGCAGTATTTT.

J is TRBJ2-1 and V is TRBV28, with D possibly TRBD2 on 7 matching bases. Germline V CDR1 and CDR2: MDHEN, SYDVKM. Trimming took 3 bases from V and 6 from J, leaving 12 bases between them. This CDR3 has 14 residues. CDR3 sequence: CASSFGGAPNEQFF. The CDR3 coding sequence is TGTGCCAGCAGTTTTGGGGGGGCTCCCAATGAGCAGTTCTTC.

The J gene is TRBJ2-1, the V gene TRBV18; D is perhaps TRBD1 (6 bases). Germline loops: CDR1 KGHSH, CDR2 LQKENI. The V gene lost 3 bases and the J gene lost 9 bases, with 18 bases spanning the gap. The CDR3 is 15 amino acids. The CDR3 nucleotides read TGTGCCAGCTCACCGACCGGGACAACCGGCGGTGAGCAGTTCTTC. Amino acid sequence: CASSPTGTTGGEQFF.

This clone was seen a single time. V and J are TRBV11-1 and TRBJ2-1; possibly TRBD2 for D (5 bases). The CDR3 runs to 15 residues. The V gene lost 1 base and the J gene lost 7 bases, with 14 bases spanning the gap. CDR1 and CDR2 (germline): SGHAT, FQDESV (reference sequence). The CDR3, as DNA: TGTGCCAGCAGCTTAGATCCTCGGGAAAGGAATGAGCAGTTCTTC. Translation gives CASSLDPRERNEQFF.

The rearrangement uses TRBV5-1 and TRBJ1-4; 9 positions agree with TRBD1. The CDR3 totals 15 residues. J gave up 4 bases and V 4 bases, and 5 bases lay outside the gene matches. Germline-derived CDR1 and CDR2 are SGHRS and YFSETQ. The CDR3 DNA reads as TGCGCCAGCAGCAGACAGGGGGAGGGTAATGAAAAACTGTTTTTT. This encodes CASSRQGEGNEKLFF.

This clone was observed a handful of times. The chain couples TRBV28 to TRBJ1-1; TRBD1 matches 10 bases. Germline CDR1 MDHEN, CDR2 SYDVKM. Trimming at V came to 5 bases and at J to 12 bases, leaving 6 bases not matched to a gene. The CDR3 extends over 12 amino acids. This CDR3 reads CASSTGQGKSFF. Here the CDR3 DNA reads TGTGCCAGCAGTACGGGACAGGGGAAATCTTTCTTT.

The count of this clone is one. This rearrangement joins TRBV7-9 to TRBJ1-2; 9 bases agree with TRBD1. This CDR3 spans 18 amino acids. Germline trimming cut 3 bases from V and 4 bases from J; bases unmatched to any gene: 15. The germline CDR1 and CDR2 sequences are SEHNR and FQNEAQ (reference sequence). The CDR3 is CASSFSPGQGRGFYGYTF. The DNA for the CDR3 is TGTGCCAGCAGCTTCTCCCCGGGACAGGGAAGAGGATTCTATGGCTACACCTTC. Full variable domain (missing parts from reference TRBV7-9 and TRBJ1-2): DTGVSQNPRHKITKRGQNVTFRCDPISEHNRLYWYRQTLGQGPEFLTYFQNEAQLEKSRLLSDRFSAERPKGSFSTLEIQRTEQGDSAMYLCASSFSPGQGRGFYGYTFGSGTRLTVV.

The gene calls are TRBV10-2 and TRBJ2-6; 7 nucleotides agree with TRBD2. The germline V gene has CDR1 WSHSY and CDR2 SAAADI. The CDR3 loop spans 18 amino acids. With V trimmed by 0 bases and J by 0 bases, 5 bases remained unmatched. The DNA of the CDR3 is TGCGCCAGCAGTGAGTCGGGAGGGCGAGGCTCTGGGGCCAACGTCCTGACTTTC. This translates into CASSESGGRGSGANVLTF.

V gene TRBV30 combines with J gene TRBJ1-1, with D maybe TRBD1 (6 bases). Germline assignment: CDR1 GTSNPN and CDR2 SVGIG (reference sequence). Deletions cut 2 bases from V and 6 bases from J, with 10 bases between. This CDR3 comprises 12 residues. CDR3 amino acids: CAWSPQGSEAFF. In nucleotides, the CDR3 is TGTGCCTGGAGTCCACAGGGTTCTGAAGCTTTCTTT. Full variable domain (rest looked up from reference TRBV30 and TRBJ1-1): SQTIHQWPATLVQPVGSPLSLECTVEGTSNPNLYWYRQAAGRGLQLLFYSVGIGQISSEVPQNLSASRPQDRQFILSSKKLLLSDSGFYLCAWSPQGSEAFFGQGTRLTVV.